Each of the 20 T cell receptor beta chains below was sequenced from the same sample in a study of blood T cell repertoires in COVID-19. Repertoires were generated with immunoSEQ multiplex PCR, while TCRdb's copy carries only in-frame clones and drops some. Among about 88,000 clones listed, around 90% were seen once. The sequenced material came from peripheral blood. The receptors stem from a man at least 80 years old with acute or convalescent COVID-19.

The V and J genes are TRBV11-3 and TRBJ2-1, with 11 positions matching TRBD2. V shed 5 bases and J 10 bases; nucleotides not matched to a gene: 10. Per germline, CDR1 SGHNT and CDR2 YENEEA. The CDR3 runs 15 residues. The CDR3 sequence: CASSVGVAGGREQFF. CDR3 in DNA: TGTGCCAGCAGCGTAGGGGTAGCGGGAGGGCGAGAGCAGTTCTTC. Using reference TRBV11-3 and TRBJ2-1 for the parts outside the CDR3, the full variable domain is EAGVVQSPRYKIIEKKQPVAFWCNPISGHNTLYWYLQNLGQGPELLIRYENEEAVDDSQLPKDRFSAERLKGVDSTLKIQPAELGDSAVYLCASSVGVAGGREQFFGPGTRLTVL.

The chain recombines TRBV7-8 with TRBJ2-7, with TRBD2 identical over 9 bases. This CDR3 region has 14 residues. Germline V gene sequence: CDR1 SGHVS, CDR2 FQNEAQ. V dropped 1 base and J dropped 5; count of bases not matched to a gene: 3. The CDR3 sequence: CASSLGLAANEQYF. The CDR3 DNA follows: TGTGCCAGCAGCTTAGGACTAGCGGCTAACGAGCAGTACTTC.

The chain has TRBV5-6 and TRBJ2-3, with no clear D. Germline CDR1 reads SGHDT; CDR2 reads YYEEEE. CDR3 length: 15 amino acids. Between the trimmed V and J ends, which lost 2 bases and 0 bases, there was a span of 10 bases. This CDR3 is CASSFYTTSTDTQYF. The DNA for the CDR3 is TGTGCCAGCAGCTTTTACACGACTAGCACAGATACGCAGTATTTT.

The chain links TRBV10-3 to TRBJ1-6; a weak D match, TRBD1 (5 bases). The CDR3 has 13 residues. Per the germline V gene, CDR1 is ENHRY and CDR2 is SYGVKD. Trimming took off 10 bases at V and 4 bases at J, with 11 bases between the two ends. The CDR3 reads CATTDSYNSPLHF. The CDR3 DNA follows: TGTGCCACCACCGACAGTTATAATTCACCCCTCCACTTT.

This chain links TRBV6-6 with TRBJ1-1; D unclear. CDR1 and CDR2 from the germline V gene are MNHNY and SVGAGI (reference sequence). The V gene lost 0 bases and the J gene lost 0 bases, with 5 bases spanning the gap. CDR3 length: 14 residues. The CDR3 reads CASSYSEVNTEAFF. Here the CDR3 DNA reads TGTGCCAGCAGTTACTCTGAGGTGAACACTGAAGCTTTCTTT.

The rearrangement uses TRBV6-5 and TRBJ1-5, with no clear D. Germline V gene data show CDR1 as MNHEY and CDR2 as SVGAGI. V was shortened by 3 bases and J by 7 bases, with 13 bases between the two germline ends. The CDR3 extends over 14 amino acids. The CDR3 region is CASSYREDSQPQHF. The CDR3 bases are TGTGCCAGCAGTTATCGGGAAGATAGCCAGCCCCAGCATTTT.

CDR3 DNA: TGTGCCTGGAGTGTACCGGGACAGGGGAATCAGCCCCAGCATTTT. As protein: CAWSVPGQGNQPQHF. The chain carries TRBV30 and TRBJ1-5; TRBD1 matches at 10 bases. Germline CDR1 and CDR2: GTSNPN and SVGIG (reference sequence). V shed 0 bases, J shed 4 bases, and the junction held 3 bases outside the gene matches. This CDR3 is 15 amino acids long. Filled out from reference TRBV30 and TRBJ1-5, the complete variable domain reads SQTIHQWPATLVQPVGSPLSLECTVEGTSNPNLYWYRQAAGRGLQLLFYSVGIGQISSEVPQNLSASRPQDRQFILSSKKLLLSDSGFYLCAWSVPGQGNQPQHFGDGTRLSIL.

The V gene is TRBV6-5, the J gene TRBJ2-2; D perhaps matches TRBD1 (6 bases). Germline V gene lookup returns CDR1 MNHEY and CDR2 SVGAGI. V lost 10 bases and J lost 0, with 12 bases in between. The length of the CDR3 is 14 residues. The CDR3 loop reads CATRTDANTGELFF. As DNA, the CDR3 is TGTGCCACACGGACAGACGCGAACACCGGGGAGCTGTTTTTT.

The gene calls are TRBV3-1 (or the pseudogene TRBV3-2) and TRBJ2-7; 9 bases line up with TRBD1. The CDR3 length is 15 residues. Germline V gives CDR1 LGHDT, CDR2 YNNKEL (reference sequence). Trimming at V came to 5 bases and at J to 9 bases, leaving 14 bases not matched to a gene. CDR3 DNA sequence: TGTGCCAGCAGCTTCCGGGACAGGGTTGGGGACGGGCAGTACTTC. This sequence encodes CASSFRDRVGDGQYF.

V gene TRBV9 combines with J gene TRBJ2-1; weak D call: TRBD2 (6 bases). CDR1 is SGDLS and CDR2 is YYNGEE in the germline V gene. Deletions cut 4 bases from V and 4 bases from J, with 24 bases between. The CDR3 runs to 18 residues. The CDR3: CASSPEGGERTAYNEQFF. The CDR3 bases are TGTGCCAGCAGCCCAGAGGGAGGCGAGCGGACGGCATACAATGAGCAGTTCTTC.

The gene calls are TRBV27 and TRBJ1-6; TRBD1 is a possible D gene (5 bases). The length of the CDR3 is 16 residues. The V end was cut by 0 bases, the J end by 7 bases, with 13 bases between. The germline CDR1 and CDR2 sequences are MNHEY and SMNVEV (reference sequence). The CDR3 loop is CASSLSGRQTNSPLHF. CDR3 sequence (DNA): TGTGCCAGCAGTTTATCGGGTCGACAGACCAATTCACCCCTCCACTTT.

V and J are TRBV11-1 and TRBJ1-1; no reliable D call. V lost 5 bases and J 2 bases, leaving 18 bases between the germline ends. Germline V gene lookup returns CDR1 SGHAT and CDR2 FQDESV (reference sequence). This CDR3 comprises 16 residues. For the CDR3, the DNA is TGTGCCAGCAGCCGTCGATCCCTGGGCCCCAACACTGAAGCTTTCTTT. This translates into CASSRRSLGPNTEAFF.

The chain combines TRBV27 with TRBJ1-4; D might be TRBD1 (5 bases). V lost 6 bases, J lost 5 bases, and 19 bases lay in between. The CDR3 is 16 residues long. Germline V gene data show CDR1 as MNHEY and CDR2 as SMNVEV (reference sequence). CDR3 region: CASSRDSFTTNEKLFF. CDR3 DNA sequence: TGTGCCAGCAGCCGCGACAGTTTCACCACAAATGAAAAACTGTTTTTT.

The chain is built from TRBV18 and TRBJ1-2; 8 positions agree with TRBD1. V lost 8 bases, J lost 0 bases, and 5 bases stayed unmatched. The CDR3 runs 14 residues. Per the germline V gene, CDR1 is KGHSH and CDR2 is LQKENI. CDR3 in amino acids: CASRDRGSNYGYTF. CDR3 sequence (DNA): TGTGCCAGCCGTGACAGGGGATCTAACTATGGCTACACCTTC.

The V and J genes are TRBV5-1 and TRBJ2-5; 8 bases align to TRBD2. Germline trimming cut 0 bases from V and 4 bases from J; bases unmatched to any gene: 11. In germline, CDR1 is SGHRS, CDR2 YFSETQ. The CDR3 loop spans 17 amino acids. CDR3 region: CASSLASGGREGETQYF. In nucleotides, the CDR3 is TGCGCCAGCAGCTTGGCGAGCGGGGGCCGCGAAGGAGAGACCCAGTACTTC.

The rearrangement links TRBV7-2 to TRBJ2-5; 10 bases map to TRBD2. The trim removed 5 bases at V and 5 bases at J, leaving 14 bases unmatched. This CDR3 comprises 17 residues. Per germline, CDR1 SGHTA and CDR2 FQGNSA. The DNA of the CDR3 is TGTGCCAGCAGCCTAGACGCCGGAGCGGGGGGGTTGGAGACCCAGTACTTC. Translated, it gives CASSLDAGAGGLETQYF. The variable domain in full, completed from reference TRBV7-2 and TRBJ2-5, reads GAGVSQSPSNKVTEKGKDVELRCDPISGHTALYWYRQSLGQGLEFLIYFQGNSAPDKSGLPSDRFSAERTGGSVSTLTIQRTQQEDSAVYLCASSLDAGAGGLETQYFGPGTRLLVL.

This chain joins TRBV29-1 and TRBJ1-1; maybe TRBD1 (6 bases). Germline lookup yields CDR1 SQVTM and CDR2 ANQGSEA. V lost 0 bases and J 2 bases, leaving 13 bases between the germline ends. The CDR3 length is 15 residues. CDR3 coding DNA: TGCAGCGTTGAAGATCTTAACAGGGCCAACACTGAAGCTTTCTTT. Amino acids: CSVEDLNRANTEAFF.

The chain carries TRBV6-5 and TRBJ1-1; 7 bases line up with TRBD1. The CDR3 runs 13 residues. The germline CDR1 and CDR2 sequences are MNHEY and SVGAGI. J was trimmed by 1 base and V by 7 bases; bases with no gene match: 3. In nucleotides, the CDR3 is TGTGCCAGCATACAGGGGAAGAACACTGAAGCTTTCTTT. This sequence encodes CASIQGKNTEAFF.

This sequence joins TRBV3-1 (or the pseudogene TRBV3-2) and TRBJ1-1, with TRBD1 matching 7 bases. Germline V gives CDR1 LGHDT, CDR2 YNNKEL (reference sequence). J was trimmed by 1 base and V by 4 bases; bases with no gene match: 3. This CDR3 has 14 amino acids. The CDR3 sequence: CASSLRQGNTEAFF. CDR3 DNA: TGTGCCAGCAGCCTTCGACAGGGGAACACTGAAGCTTTCTTT.

The rearrangement uses TRBV24-1 and TRBJ2-2; 11 bases line up with TRBD2. The J segment lost 5 bases and the V segment lost 4 bases, leaving 5 bases of the junction unmatched. The CDR3 covers 16 residues. The V gene's germline CDR1 is KGHDR and CDR2 SFDVKD. This CDR3 is CATSDRSGRETGELFF. Written as DNA, the CDR3 is TGTGCCACCAGTGACCGTAGCGGGAGGGAAACCGGGGAGCTGTTTTTT.